These T cell receptor beta chains were read from a single sample in a study of lymphopenia after photon versus proton radiotherapy. Profiled with immunoSEQ multiplex PCR; TCRdb holds only in-frame clones, not every one. The sample has approximately 9,100 clones; about 91% are singletons. The sequencing used peripheral blood, collected from a patient treated with photon-based radiotherapy. These receptors were obtained from an older man with cholangiocarcinoma. Both conserved end residues are part of each CDR3. Each record gives: CDR3 DNA, CDR3 protein, D gene, J gene, V gene. The D gene is left open where the match is weak.

CDR3 DNA: TGTGCCAGCAGTGACCTCCGGGACTCCCCCCATGGCTACACCTTC
CDR3 protein: CASSDLRDSPHGYTF
D gene: .
J gene: TRBJ1-2
V gene: TRBV6-4

CDR3 DNA: TGTGCCAGCAGGACAGGGATGGGAAATCAGCCCCAGCATTTT
CDR3 protein: CASRTGMGNQPQHF
D gene: TRBD1
J gene: TRBJ1-5
V gene: TRBV6-5

CDR3 DNA: TGTGCCAGCAGTGTACGGGACAGAGAGAACACTGAAGCTTTCTTT
CDR3 protein: CASSVRDRENTEAFF
D gene: TRBD1
J gene: TRBJ1-1
V gene: TRBV5-6

CDR3 DNA: TGTGCCAGTAGTATACAGGGGTCGGGCACTGAAGCTTTCTTT
CDR3 protein: CASSIQGSGTEAFF
D gene: .
J gene: TRBJ1-1
V gene: TRBV19

CDR3 DNA: TGTGCCAGCAGCTTAAAGGCAGGGGGCATGGTAAACACCATATATTTT
CDR3 protein: CASSLKAGGMVNTIYF
D gene: TRBD1
J gene: TRBJ1-3
V gene: TRBV7-8

CDR3 DNA: TGCGCCAGCAGTCATAGGACAGGGGACAATGAGCAGTTCTTC
CDR3 protein: CASSHRTGDNEQFF
D gene: TRBD1
J gene: TRBJ2-1
V gene: TRBV5-1

CDR3 DNA: TGCGCCAGCAGCTTGCCCGATTTGCGAACAGATACGCAGTATTTT
CDR3 protein: CASSLPDLRTDTQYF
D gene: .
J gene: TRBJ2-3
V gene: TRBV5-1

CDR3 DNA: TGTGCCTCCCAGAAGACAGGGGGCGGTCAGCCCCAGCATTTT
CDR3 protein: CASQKTGGGQPQHF
D gene: TRBD1
J gene: TRBJ1-5
V gene: TRBV19

CDR3 DNA: TGTGCCAGCGAGGGGGACATTCGAGGCAACACCATATATTTT
CDR3 protein: CASEGDIRGNTIYF
D gene: .
J gene: TRBJ1-3
V gene: TRBV2

CDR3 DNA: TGTGCCAGCAGCTCTCACAGGGCTGAGACCCAGTACTTC
CDR3 protein: CASSSHRAETQYF
D gene: .
J gene: TRBJ2-5
V gene: TRBV7-6

CDR3 DNA: TGTGCCAGCAGCTTTGGGACTAGAAACACCGGGGAGCTGTTTTTT
CDR3 protein: CASSFGTRNTGELFF
D gene: TRBD2
J gene: TRBJ2-2
V gene: TRBV5-4

CDR3 DNA: TGTGCCACCAGTTCGAGGGCAGCGGGAAATACGCAGTATTTT
CDR3 protein: CATSSRAAGNTQYF
D gene: TRBD2
J gene: TRBJ2-3
V gene: TRBV15

CDR3 DNA: TGCGCCAGCAGCCTGGATGCGACCCTTGATAGCTACACCTTC
CDR3 protein: CASSLDATLDSYTF
D gene: .
J gene: TRBJ1-2
V gene: TRBV5-1

CDR3 DNA: TGCGCCAGCTCACCGGGGGCGGGGAGGCTCTACAATGAGCAGTTCTTC
CDR3 protein: CASSPGAGRLYNEQFF
D gene: .
J gene: TRBJ2-1
V gene: TRBV5-1

CDR3 DNA: TGTGCCAGCAGCGTAGAGGGTGGCACCTACAATGAGCAGTTCTTC
CDR3 protein: CASSVEGGTYNEQFF
D gene: .
J gene: TRBJ2-1
V gene: TRBV9

CDR3 DNA: TGTGCCAGCAGCGTAGAGGGGGGGACTGAAGCTTTCTTT
CDR3 protein: CASSVEGGTEAFF
D gene: .
J gene: TRBJ1-1
V gene: TRBV9

CDR3 DNA: TGTGCCAGCGAATGGCCGCGGGGCACCGGGGAGCTGTTTTTT
CDR3 protein: CASEWPRGTGELFF
D gene: .
J gene: TRBJ2-2
V gene: TRBV28

CDR3 DNA: TGTGCCAGCAGTGACCCCGGGACGGGGGTCGAGCAGTACTTC
CDR3 protein: CASSDPGTGVEQYF
D gene: .
J gene: TRBJ2-7
V gene: TRBV6-4

CDR3 DNA: TGTGCCAGCAGCTTGGGAGGGGCCTGGACTGAAGCTTTCTTT
CDR3 protein: CASSLGGAWTEAFF
D gene: .
J gene: TRBJ1-1
V gene: TRBV5-8

CDR3 DNA: TGCGCCAGCAGCTTTGGGGGAGGGACTGAAGCTTTCTTT
CDR3 protein: CASSFGGGTEAFF
D gene: .
J gene: TRBJ1-1
V gene: TRBV5-1

CDR3 DNA: TGTGCCAGCAGGCCGTTGAGTCTAGACAATGAGCAGTTCTTC
CDR3 protein: CASRPLSLDNEQFF
D gene: .
J gene: TRBJ2-1
V gene: TRBV6-1

CDR3 DNA: TGTGCCAGCAGCACCCATCTGTATCTGGCCAAAAACATTCAGTACTTC
CDR3 protein: CASSTHLYLAKNIQYF
D gene: .
J gene: TRBJ2-4
V gene: TRBV28